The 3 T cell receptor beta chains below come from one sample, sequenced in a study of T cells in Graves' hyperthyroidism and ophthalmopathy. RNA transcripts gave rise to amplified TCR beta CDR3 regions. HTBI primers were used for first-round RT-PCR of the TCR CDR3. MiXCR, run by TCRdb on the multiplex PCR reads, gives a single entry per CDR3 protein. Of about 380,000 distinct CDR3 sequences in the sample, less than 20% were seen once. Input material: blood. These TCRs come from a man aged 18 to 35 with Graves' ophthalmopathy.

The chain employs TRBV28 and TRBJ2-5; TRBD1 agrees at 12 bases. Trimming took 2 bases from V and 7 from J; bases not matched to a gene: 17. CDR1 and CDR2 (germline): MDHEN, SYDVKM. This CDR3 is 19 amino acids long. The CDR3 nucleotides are TGTGCCAGCAGTTTAGGAAGCTCCGGGACAGGGGGCCCAACGGGGACCCAGTACTTC. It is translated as CASSLGSSGTGGPTGTQYF. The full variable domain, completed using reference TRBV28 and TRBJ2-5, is DVKVTQSSRYLVKRTGEKVFLECVQDMDHENMFWYRQDPGLGLRLIYFSYDVKMKEKGDIPEGYSVSREKKERFSLILESASTNQTSMYLCASSLGSSGTGGPTGTQYFGPGTRLLVL.

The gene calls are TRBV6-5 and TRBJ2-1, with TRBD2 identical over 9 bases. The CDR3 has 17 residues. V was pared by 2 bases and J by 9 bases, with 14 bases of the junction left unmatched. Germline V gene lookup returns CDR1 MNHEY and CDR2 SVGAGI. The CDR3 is CASSYPRGSGSLGEQFF. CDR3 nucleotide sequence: TGTGCCAGCAGTTACCCGCGAGGTAGCGGGAGTCTGGGTGAGCAGTTCTTC.

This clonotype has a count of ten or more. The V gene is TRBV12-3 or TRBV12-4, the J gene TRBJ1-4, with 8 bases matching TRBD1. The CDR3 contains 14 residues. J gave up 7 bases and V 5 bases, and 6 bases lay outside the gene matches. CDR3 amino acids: CASSKQGDSEKLFF. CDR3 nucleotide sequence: TGTGCCAGCAGTAAACAGGGGGATAGTGAAAAACTGTTTTTT.